This passage covers 20 T cell receptor beta chains from one sample sequenced in a study of blood T cells in healthy people across ages. A J-beta primer mix and a sample-barcoded 5' primer were used in a second PCR of about 7 to 11 cycles. TCRdb analysed the 5' RACE reads with MiXCR anew, one entry per CDR3 protein. The sample gives about 840,000 distinct CDR3 sequences, around 29% of which show up once; about 10% is in the top ten. These records were also assigned to another study, of T cells of mothers and their children.

Sequencing used blood. Receptor source: a woman in her thirties or forties in good health.

This clonotype was detected a few times. The chain carries TRBV10-3 and TRBJ1-4; D possibly corresponds to TRBD1 (5 bases). CDR1 ENHRY and CDR2 SYGVKD come from the germline V gene. The V and J ends lost 2 bases and 7 bases respectively, with 8 bases between them. The CDR3 runs to 13 residues. The CDR3 region has the DNA TGTGCCATCAGTGAGACCCAGGGTGAAAAACTGTTTTTT. It is translated as CAISETQGEKLFF.

This clonotype was counted a few times. The chain couples TRBV7-9 to TRBJ1-1; D not certain. V lost 4 bases and J 0 bases, leaving 12 bases between the germline ends. CDR1 is SEHNR and CDR2 is FQNEAQ in the germline V gene (reference sequence). This CDR3 comprises 15 residues. CDR3 protein: CASSSNLGMNTEAFF. The DNA for the CDR3 is TGTGCCAGCAGCTCGAATCTGGGGATGAACACTGAAGCTTTCTTT.

This clonotype was observed at least ten times. The chain couples TRBV20-1 to TRBJ2-7; D unresolved. V was shortened by 0 bases and J by 0 bases, with 6 bases between the two germline ends. The CDR3 totals 13 residues. Germline V gene lookup returns CDR1 DFQATT and CDR2 SNEGSKA (reference sequence). The CDR3 DNA follows: TGCAGTGCTAGAGATTGGGACTCCTACGAGCAGTACTTC. Its translation is CSARDWDSYEQYF.

V usage is TRBV9 and J usage is TRBJ2-2, with 7 bases lining up with TRBD1. CDR1 is SGDLS and CDR2 is YYNGEE in the germline V gene. The junction had 7 bases not matched to a gene; V was cut back by 2 bases and J by 3 bases. The CDR3 has 16 residues. This CDR3 is CASSVFGQGDTGELFF. Here the CDR3 DNA reads TGTGCCAGCAGCGTTTTTGGGCAGGGGGACACCGGGGAGCTGTTTTTT.

The sample holds a few counts of this clonotype. V and J are TRBV28 and TRBJ2-7; tentatively, D is TRBD1 or TRBD2 (5 bases each). The CDR3 length is 16 residues. V gave up 4 bases and J gave up 2 bases, with 18 bases separating them. Germline assignment: CDR1 MDHEN and CDR2 SYDVKM. The DNA of the CDR3 is TGTGCCAGCAGTTGGGACCTGAAGGTCGGAACCTACGAGCAGTACTTC. It translates to CASSWDLKVGTYEQYF. Supplemented by reference TRBV28 and TRBJ2-7, the full variable domain reads DVKVTQSSRYLVKRTGEKVFLECVQDMDHENMFWYRQDPGLGLRLIYFSYDVKMKEKGDIPEGYSVSREKKERFSLILESASTNQTSMYLCASSWDLKVGTYEQYFGPGTRLTVT.

The chain is built from TRBV6-2 or TRBV6-3 and TRBJ1-1; TRBD1 might be the D (5 bases). The V and J ends lost 6 bases and 1 base respectively, with 15 bases between them. Germline loops: CDR1 MNHEY, CDR2 SVGEGT. The CDR3 sequence is 15 residues long. The CDR3 loop reads CASSAPERGNTEAFF. CDR3 bases: TGTGCCAGCAGCGCGCCCGAAAGGGGGAACACTGAAGCTTTCTTT.

The chain is built from TRBV3-1 and TRBJ2-2; TRBD2 matches 11 bases. The CDR3 has 17 amino acids. V shed 4 bases and J 7 bases; nucleotides not matched to a gene: 11. Germline V lookup: CDR1 LGHDT, CDR2 YNNKEL (reference sequence). The CDR3 here is CASSLKTLAGGIGELFF. CDR3 bases: TGTGCCAGCAGCCTAAAAACCCTAGCGGGGGGAATCGGGGAGCTGTTTTTT.

The genes are TRBV24-1 and TRBJ1-1, with D unclear. V lost 5 bases and J 1 base, leaving 7 bases between the germline ends. Germline loops: CDR1 KGHDR, CDR2 SFDVKD. This CDR3 is built from 13 residues. The CDR3 nucleotides are TGTGCCACCAGTGGGGTAGGGAACACTGAAGCTTTCTTT. Protein product: CATSGVGNTEAFF.

This clonotype was counted at least ten times. The rearrangement links TRBV20-1 to TRBJ2-5; no firm D call. Germline assignment: CDR1 DFQATT and CDR2 SNEGSKA (reference sequence). The CDR3 is 11 amino acids. V lost 2 bases and J 5 bases, leaving 6 bases between the germline ends. CDR3 bases: TGCAGTGCTAGAAAGGAGGAGACCCAGTACTTC. It encodes CSARKEETQYF.

This chain links TRBV19 with TRBJ2-5; D gene uncertain. The J call may be mistaken, given a closer DNA end match to TRBJ2-7. The germline CDR1 and CDR2 sequences are LNHDA and SQIVND (reference sequence). The length of the CDR3 is 14 residues. CDR3 in DNA: TGTGCCAGTAGCCCAAATAAGGTTAGCAACGAGCAGTACTTC. Its translation: CASSPNKVSNEQYF.

This rearrangement joins TRBV20-1 to TRBJ2-7; possibly TRBD1 for D (6 bases). The V and J ends lost 0 bases and 6 bases respectively, with 15 bases between them. The germline V gene has CDR1 DFQATT and CDR2 SNEGSKA (reference sequence). The CDR3 totals 14 residues. The DNA for the CDR3 is TGCAGTGCTAGAGATAACCCAGGGGCGGGCGAGCAGTACTTC. This translates into CSARDNPGAGEQYF.

This clonotype has more than one count but fewer than ten. The rearrangement links TRBV20-1 to TRBJ2-5; perhaps TRBD2 as D (5 bases). Trimming shortened V by 3 bases and J by 2 bases, and 13 bases separated the two germline ends. The CDR3 contains 14 residues. Germline CDR1 and CDR2: DFQATT and SNEGSKA (reference sequence). The CDR3 DNA reads as TGCAGTGCTAGTGAGGGAATTGATCAAGAGACCCAGTACTTC. Translation gives CSASEGIDQETQYF.

This clonotype has a count of ten or more. In nucleotides, the CDR3 is TGTGCCAGCATCCTAGGACAGGGGGCAGGCTATGGCTACACCTTC. Translating gives CASILGQGAGYGYTF. The chain joins TRBV12-3 or TRBV12-4 to TRBJ1-2; TRBD1 matches at 11 bases. The CDR3 sequence is 15 residues long. The ends lost 7 bases at V and 4 bases at J; junction bases unmatched: 8.

The chain couples TRBV12-3 or TRBV12-4 to TRBJ1-1; D is unclear. This CDR3 region has 14 residues. V was trimmed by 2 bases and J by 0 bases, leaving 7 bases between them. The CDR3 here is CASSLTQMNTEAFF. The DNA for the CDR3 is TGTGCCAGCAGTTTAACACAGATGAACACTGAAGCTTTCTTT.

This clonotype was counted between two and nine times. The rearrangement links TRBV5-1 to TRBJ2-7; the D is unclear. The CDR3 length is 13 residues. V dropped 0 bases and J dropped 12 bases, with 16 bases sitting between them. Germline lookup yields CDR1 SGHRS and CDR2 YFSETQ. The CDR3 bases are TGCGCCAGCAGCTTGGGACTGGGGTCAGGTCTGTACTTC. Protein sequence: CASSLGLGSGLYF.

In the case of this clonotype: A read error is likely, as this CDR3 ends without the conserved phenylalanine or tryptophan. The rearrangement joins TRBV5-1 to TRBJ2-5; D is possibly TRBD2 (5 bases). The V gene's germline CDR1 is SGHRS and CDR2 YFSETQ. V was cut by 4 bases and J by 5 bases, with 15 bases left in between. This CDR3 is 14 amino acids long. The CDR3 spells CASSPGASGETQYL. CDR3 sequence (DNA): TGCGCCAGCAGCCCCGGAGCGTCGGGGGAGACCCAGTACTTG.

Concerning this clonotype: At one end the junction does not follow the germline gene, possibly because of a read error. The chain links TRBV6-5 to TRBJ1-4; 11 positions agree with TRBD1. CDR3 length: 22 residues. Germline CDR1 and CDR2: MNHEY and SVGAGI. In DNA form, the CDR3 reads TGTGCCGGCAGTTACTCCTTTCGTCCCGGGACAGGGGGAGGGGGTAAAGGTGAAAAACTGTTTTTT. Translation gives CAGSYSFRPGTGGGGKGEKLFF.

The genes are TRBV20-1 and TRBJ2-5, with TRBD1 as a possible D gene (5 bases). The J call may be incorrect, as the DNA end agrees better with TRBJ2-7. The germline V gene has CDR1 DFQATT and CDR2 SNEGSKA (reference sequence). The CDR3 is made up of 14 amino acids. CDR3 DNA: TGCAGTGCTGGCGCGTTCGGCAGGGCAGACGAGCAGTACTTC. Translated, it gives CSAGAFGRADEQYF.

The V call is TRBV4-1, the J call TRBJ2-1; 13 nucleotides align to TRBD2. CDR3 length: 21 residues. Germline trimming cut 4 bases from V and 2 bases from J; bases unmatched to any gene: 17. Germline loops: CDR1 MGHRA, CDR2 YSYEKL. The DNA of the CDR3 is TGCGCCAGCAGCCCCTTCCAGGCAGGACTAGCGGGGGCAATTACCTACAATGAGCAGTTCTTC. Translated, it gives CASSPFQAGLAGAITYNEQFF.

This chain links TRBV25-1 with TRBJ2-5; no definite D call. This CDR3 has 12 amino acids. Germline loops: CDR1 MGHDK, CDR2 SYGVNS. V shed 1 base and J shed 5 bases, with 5 bases lying between them. CDR3 DNA: TGTGCCAGCAGTGAATTTAAGGAGACCCAGTACTTC. Amino acid sequence: CASSEFKETQYF.